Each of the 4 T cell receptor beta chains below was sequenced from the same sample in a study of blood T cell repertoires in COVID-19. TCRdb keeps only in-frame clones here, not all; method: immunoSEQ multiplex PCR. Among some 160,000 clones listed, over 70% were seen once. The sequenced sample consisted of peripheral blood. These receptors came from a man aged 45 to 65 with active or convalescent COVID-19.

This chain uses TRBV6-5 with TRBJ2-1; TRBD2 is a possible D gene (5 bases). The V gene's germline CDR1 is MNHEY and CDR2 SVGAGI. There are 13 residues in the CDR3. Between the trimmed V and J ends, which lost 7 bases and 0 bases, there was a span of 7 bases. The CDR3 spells CASTGSSYNEQFF. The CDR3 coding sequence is TGTGCCAGCACGGGGAGCTCCTACAATGAGCAGTTCTTC.

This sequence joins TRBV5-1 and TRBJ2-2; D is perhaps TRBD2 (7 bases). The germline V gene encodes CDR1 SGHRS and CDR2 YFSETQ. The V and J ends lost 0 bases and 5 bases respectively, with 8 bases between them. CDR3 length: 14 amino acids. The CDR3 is CASSLEGGTGELFF. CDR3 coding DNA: TGCGCCAGCAGCTTGGAGGGGGGGACCGGGGAGCTGTTTTTT.

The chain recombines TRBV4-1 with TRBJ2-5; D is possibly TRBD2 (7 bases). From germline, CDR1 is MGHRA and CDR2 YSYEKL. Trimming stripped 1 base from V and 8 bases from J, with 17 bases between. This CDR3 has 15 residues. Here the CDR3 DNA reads TGCGCCAGCAGCCAAGGGGGGCGGCGGGAGCCCACCCAGTACTTC. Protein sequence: CASSQGGRREPTQYF.

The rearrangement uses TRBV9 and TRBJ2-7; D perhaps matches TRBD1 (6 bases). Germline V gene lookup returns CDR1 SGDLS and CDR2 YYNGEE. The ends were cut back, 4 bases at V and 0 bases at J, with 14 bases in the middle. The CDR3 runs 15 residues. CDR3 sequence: CASSPSQGPSYEQYF. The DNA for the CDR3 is TGTGCCAGCAGCCCATCTCAGGGGCCCTCCTACGAGCAGTACTTC.